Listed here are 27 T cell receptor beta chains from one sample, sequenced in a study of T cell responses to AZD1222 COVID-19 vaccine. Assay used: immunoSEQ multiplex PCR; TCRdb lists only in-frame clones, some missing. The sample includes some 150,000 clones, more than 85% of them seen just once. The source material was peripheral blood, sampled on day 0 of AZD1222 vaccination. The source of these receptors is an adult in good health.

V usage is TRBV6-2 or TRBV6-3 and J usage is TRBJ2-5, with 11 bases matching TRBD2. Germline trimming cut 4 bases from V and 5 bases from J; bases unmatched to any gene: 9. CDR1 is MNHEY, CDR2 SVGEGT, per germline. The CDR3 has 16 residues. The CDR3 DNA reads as TGTGCCAGCAGTTCCTTTCTAGCGGGGGGCCGGGAGACCCAGTACTTC. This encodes CASSSFLAGGRETQYF.

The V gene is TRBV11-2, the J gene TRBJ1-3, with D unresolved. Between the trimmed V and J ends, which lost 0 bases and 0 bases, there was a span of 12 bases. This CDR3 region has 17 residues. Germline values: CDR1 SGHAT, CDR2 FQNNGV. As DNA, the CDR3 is TGTGCCAGCAGCTTAGATCTTCAGGTCAACTCTGGAAACACCATATATTTT. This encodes CASSLDLQVNSGNTIYF. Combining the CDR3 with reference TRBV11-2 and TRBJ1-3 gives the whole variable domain EAGVAQSPRYKIIEKRQSVAFWCNPISGHATLYWYQQILGQGPKLLIQFQNNGVVDDSQLPKDRFSAERLKGVDSTLKIQPAKLEDSAVYLCASSLDLQVNSGNTIYFGEGSWLTVV.

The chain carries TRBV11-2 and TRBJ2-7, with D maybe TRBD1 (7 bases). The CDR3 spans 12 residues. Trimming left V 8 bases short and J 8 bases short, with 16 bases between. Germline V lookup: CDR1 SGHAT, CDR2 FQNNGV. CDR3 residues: CASSGGTDKQYF. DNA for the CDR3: TGTGCCAGCTCGGGCGGGACAGACAAGCAGTACTTC. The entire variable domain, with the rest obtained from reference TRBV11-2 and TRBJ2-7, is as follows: EAGVAQSPRYKIIEKRQSVAFWCNPISGHATLYWYQQILGQGPKLLIQFQNNGVVDDSQLPKDRFSAERLKGVDSTLKIQPAKLEDSAVYLCASSGGTDKQYFGPGTRLTVT.

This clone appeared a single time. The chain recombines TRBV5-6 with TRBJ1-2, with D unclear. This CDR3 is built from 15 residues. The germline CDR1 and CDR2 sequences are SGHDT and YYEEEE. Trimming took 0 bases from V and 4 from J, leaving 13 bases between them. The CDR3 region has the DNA TGTGCCAGCAGCTTGGGAGGTAGTTTATTCTATGGCTACACCTTC. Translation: CASSLGGSLFYGYTF.

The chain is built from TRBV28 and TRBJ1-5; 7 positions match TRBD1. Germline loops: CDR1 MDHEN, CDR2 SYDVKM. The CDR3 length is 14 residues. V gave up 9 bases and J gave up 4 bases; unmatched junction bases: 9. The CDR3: CASMPPGGNQPQHF. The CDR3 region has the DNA TGTGCCAGTATGCCCCCAGGGGGAAATCAGCCCCAGCATTTT.

CDR3 bases: TGTGCCAGCAGTCGACTAGCGGGGGGTGGCAATGAGCAGTTCTTC. Its protein is CASSRLAGGGNEQFF. The V and J genes are TRBV6-2 or TRBV6-3 and TRBJ2-1, with 13 bases aligning to TRBD2. J gave up 6 bases and V 5 bases, and 4 bases lay outside the gene matches. CDR1 and CDR2 from the germline V gene are MNHEY and SVGEGT. The CDR3 covers 15 residues.

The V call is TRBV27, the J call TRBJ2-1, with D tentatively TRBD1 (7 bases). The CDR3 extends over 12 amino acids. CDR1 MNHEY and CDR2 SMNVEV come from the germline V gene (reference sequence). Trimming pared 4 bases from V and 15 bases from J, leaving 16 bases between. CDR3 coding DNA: TGTGCCAGCAGTTCTGGAGGGGGCCCTCTGTTCTTC. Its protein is CASSSGGGPLFF.

CDR3 amino acids: CASSYSPVAGANVLTF. The DNA of the CDR3 is TGTGCCAGCAGTTACTCCCCCGTAGCTGGGGCCAACGTCCTGACTTTC. The chain employs TRBV6-2 or TRBV6-3 and TRBJ2-6; D is unresolved. Between the trimmed V and J ends, which lost 0 bases and 2 bases, there was a span of 8 bases. The CDR3 is 16 residues long. Germline values: CDR1 MNHEY, CDR2 SVGEGT.

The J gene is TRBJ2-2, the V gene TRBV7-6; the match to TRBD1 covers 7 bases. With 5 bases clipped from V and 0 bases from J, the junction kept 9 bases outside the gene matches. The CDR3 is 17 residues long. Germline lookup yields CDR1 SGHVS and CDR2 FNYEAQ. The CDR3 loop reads CASSRKGTVANTGELFF. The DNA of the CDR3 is TGTGCCAGCAGCCGTAAAGGGACAGTCGCGAACACCGGGGAGCTGTTTTTT.

CDR3 DNA sequence: TGTGCCAGCCGGGGCGGGGAAATAAAGACCCAGTACTTC. This sequence encodes CASRGGEIKTQYF. This rearrangement joins TRBV12-3 or TRBV12-4 to TRBJ2-5; tentatively, D is TRBD2 (6 bases). The CDR3 sequence is 13 residues long. With 8 bases removed from V and 6 bases from J, the gap between germline ends came to 16 bases.

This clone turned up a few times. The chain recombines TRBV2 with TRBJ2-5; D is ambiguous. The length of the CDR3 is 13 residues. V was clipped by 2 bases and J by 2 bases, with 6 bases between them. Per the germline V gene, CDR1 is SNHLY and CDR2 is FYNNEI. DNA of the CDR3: TGTGCCAGCAGTGAATTGCTTCAAGAGACCCAGTACTTC. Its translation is CASSELLQETQYF. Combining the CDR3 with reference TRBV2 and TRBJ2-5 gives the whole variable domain EPEVTQTPSHQVTQMGQEVILRCVPISNHLYFYWYRQILGQKVEFLVSFYNNEISEKSEIFDDQFSVERPDGSNFTLKIRSTKLEDSAMYFCASSELLQETQYFGPGTRLLVL.

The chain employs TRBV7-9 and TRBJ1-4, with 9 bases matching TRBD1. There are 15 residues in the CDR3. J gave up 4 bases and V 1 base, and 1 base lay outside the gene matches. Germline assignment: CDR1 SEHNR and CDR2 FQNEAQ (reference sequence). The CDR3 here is CASSLGDRDNEKLFF. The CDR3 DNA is TGTGCCAGCAGCTTAGGGGACAGGGATAATGAAAAACTGTTTTTT.

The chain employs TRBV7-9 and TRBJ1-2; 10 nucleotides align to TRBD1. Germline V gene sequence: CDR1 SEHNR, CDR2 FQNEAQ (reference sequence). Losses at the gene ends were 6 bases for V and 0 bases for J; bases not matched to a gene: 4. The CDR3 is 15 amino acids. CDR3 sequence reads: CASRQGTGANYGYTF. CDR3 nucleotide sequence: TGTGCCAGCAGGCAGGGGACAGGGGCTAACTATGGCTACACCTTC.

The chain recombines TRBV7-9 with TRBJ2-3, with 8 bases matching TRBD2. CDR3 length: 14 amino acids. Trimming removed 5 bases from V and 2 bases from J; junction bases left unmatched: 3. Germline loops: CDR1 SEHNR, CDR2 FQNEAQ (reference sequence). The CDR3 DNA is TGTGCCAGCAGCCCAGCGGGGGCCACAGATACGCAGTATTTT. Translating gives CASSPAGATDTQYF.

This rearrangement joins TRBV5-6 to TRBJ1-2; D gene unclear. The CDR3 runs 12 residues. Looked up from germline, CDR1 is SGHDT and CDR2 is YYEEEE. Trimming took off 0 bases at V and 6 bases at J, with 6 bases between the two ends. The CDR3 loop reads CASSLARNGYTF. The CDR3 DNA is TGTGCCAGCAGCTTGGCCAGAAATGGCTACACCTTC.

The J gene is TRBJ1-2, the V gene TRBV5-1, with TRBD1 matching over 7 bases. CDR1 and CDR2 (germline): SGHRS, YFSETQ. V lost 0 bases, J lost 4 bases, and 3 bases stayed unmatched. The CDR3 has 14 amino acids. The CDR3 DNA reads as TGCGCCAGCAGCTTGGAACAGGGGAGCTATGGCTACACCTTC. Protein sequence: CASSLEQGSYGYTF.

CDR3 region: CASTPTGGTNEKLFF. CDR3 DNA sequence: TGTGCCAGCACCCCCACCGGGGGGACTAATGAAAAACTGTTTTTT. The J gene is TRBJ1-4, the V gene TRBV7-8, with TRBD1 as a possible D gene (5 bases). Germline CDR1 reads SGHVS; CDR2 reads FQNEAQ. Trimming took 7 bases from V and 2 from J, leaving 14 bases between them. The CDR3 is 15 amino acids.

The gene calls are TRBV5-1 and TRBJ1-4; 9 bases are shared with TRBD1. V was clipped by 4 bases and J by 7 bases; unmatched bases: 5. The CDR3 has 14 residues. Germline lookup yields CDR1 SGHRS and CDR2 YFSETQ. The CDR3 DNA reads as TGCGCCAGCAGCCAGGGACAGGGCAGTGAAAAACTGTTTTTT. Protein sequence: CASSQGQGSEKLFF. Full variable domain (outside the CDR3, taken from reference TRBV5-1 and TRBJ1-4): KAGVTQTPRYLIKTRGQQVTLSCSPISGHRSVSWYQQTPGQGLQFLFEYFSETQRNKGNFPGRFSGRQFSNSRSEMNVSTLELGDSALYLCASSQGQGSEKLFFGSGTQLSVL.

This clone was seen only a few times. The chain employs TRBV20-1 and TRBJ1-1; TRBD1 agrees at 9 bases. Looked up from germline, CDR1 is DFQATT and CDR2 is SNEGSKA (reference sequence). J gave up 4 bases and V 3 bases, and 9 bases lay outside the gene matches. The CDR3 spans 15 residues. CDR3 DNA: TGCAGTGCTAGTAACAGGGGGCAGGGCGGCACTGAAGCTTTCTTT. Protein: CSASNRGQGGTEAFF.

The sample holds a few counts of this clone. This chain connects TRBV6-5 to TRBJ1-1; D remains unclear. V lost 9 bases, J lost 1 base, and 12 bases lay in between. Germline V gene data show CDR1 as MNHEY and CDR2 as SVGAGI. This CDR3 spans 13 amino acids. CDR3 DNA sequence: TGTGCCAGTATGGGGTTACCGAACACTGAAGCTTTCTTT. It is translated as CASMGLPNTEAFF.

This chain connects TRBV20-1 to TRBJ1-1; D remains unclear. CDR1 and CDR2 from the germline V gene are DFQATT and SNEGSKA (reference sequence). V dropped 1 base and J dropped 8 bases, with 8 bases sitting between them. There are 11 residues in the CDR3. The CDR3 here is CSARGGSEAFF. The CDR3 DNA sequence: TGCAGTGCTAGAGGAGGGAGCGAAGCTTTCTTT.

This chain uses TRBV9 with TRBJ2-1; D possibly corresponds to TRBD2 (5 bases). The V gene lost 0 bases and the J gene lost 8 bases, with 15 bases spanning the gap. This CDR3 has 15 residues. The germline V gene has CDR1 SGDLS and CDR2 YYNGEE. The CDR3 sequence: CASSVEGGRGYEQFF. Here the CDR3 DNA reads TGTGCCAGCAGCGTAGAAGGTGGGCGCGGGTATGAGCAGTTCTTC. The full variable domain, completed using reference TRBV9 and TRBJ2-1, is DSGVTQTPKHLITATGQRVTLRCSPRSGDLSVYWYQQSLDQGLQFLIQYYNGEERAKGNILERFSAQQFPDLHSELNLSSLELGDSALYFCASSVEGGRGYEQFFGPGTRLTVL.

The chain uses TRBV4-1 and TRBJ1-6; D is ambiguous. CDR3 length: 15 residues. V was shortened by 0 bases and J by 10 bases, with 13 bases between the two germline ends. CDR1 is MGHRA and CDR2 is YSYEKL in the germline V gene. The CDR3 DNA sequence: TGCGCCAGCAGCCAAGATCTCAAGGGTGACTCACCCCTCCACTTT. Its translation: CASSQDLKGDSPLHF.

The CDR3 is CASSTTGGPYNEQFF. The CDR3 region has the DNA TGTGCCAGTAGCACGACCGGGGGGCCGTACAATGAGCAGTTCTTC. The V and J genes are TRBV7-2 and TRBJ2-1, with TRBD2 as a possible D gene (7 bases). The CDR3 is 15 amino acids. V lost 9 bases, J lost 4 bases, and 19 bases lay in between. Looked up from germline, CDR1 is SGHTA and CDR2 is FQGNSA.

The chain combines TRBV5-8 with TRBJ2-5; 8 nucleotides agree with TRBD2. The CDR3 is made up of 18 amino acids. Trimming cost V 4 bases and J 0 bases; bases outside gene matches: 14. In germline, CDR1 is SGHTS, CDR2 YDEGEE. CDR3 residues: CASSRILSGRGDQETQYF. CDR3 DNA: TGTGCCAGCAGCCGCATTCTAAGCGGGAGAGGCGACCAAGAGACCCAGTACTTC. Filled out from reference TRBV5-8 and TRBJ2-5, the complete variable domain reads EAGVTQSPTHLIKTRGQQATLRCSPISGHTSVYWYQQALGLGLQFLLWYDEGEERNRGNFPPRFSGRQFPNYSSELNVNALELEDSALYLCASSRILSGRGDQETQYFGPGTRLLVL.

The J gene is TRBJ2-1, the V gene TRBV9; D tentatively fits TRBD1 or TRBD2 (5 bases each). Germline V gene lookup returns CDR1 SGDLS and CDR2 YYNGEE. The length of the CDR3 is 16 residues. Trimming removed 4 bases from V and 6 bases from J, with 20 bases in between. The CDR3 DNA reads TGTGCCAGCAGCTTCAAAGGGACCGGGTCGGGCAATGAGCAGTTCTTC. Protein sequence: CASSFKGTGSGNEQFF.

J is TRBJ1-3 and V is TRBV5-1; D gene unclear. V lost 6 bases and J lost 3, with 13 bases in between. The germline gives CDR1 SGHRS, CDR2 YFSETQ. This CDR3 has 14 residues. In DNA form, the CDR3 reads TGCGCCAGCACCCCTACTCTCGGTGGAAACACCATATATTTT. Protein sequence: CASTPTLGGNTIYF. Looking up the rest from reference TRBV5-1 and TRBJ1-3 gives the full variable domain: KAGVTQTPRYLIKTRGQQVTLSCSPISGHRSVSWYQQTPGQGLQFLFEYFSETQRNKGNFPGRFSGRQFSNSRSEMNVSTLELGDSALYLCASTPTLGGNTIYFGEGSWLTVV.